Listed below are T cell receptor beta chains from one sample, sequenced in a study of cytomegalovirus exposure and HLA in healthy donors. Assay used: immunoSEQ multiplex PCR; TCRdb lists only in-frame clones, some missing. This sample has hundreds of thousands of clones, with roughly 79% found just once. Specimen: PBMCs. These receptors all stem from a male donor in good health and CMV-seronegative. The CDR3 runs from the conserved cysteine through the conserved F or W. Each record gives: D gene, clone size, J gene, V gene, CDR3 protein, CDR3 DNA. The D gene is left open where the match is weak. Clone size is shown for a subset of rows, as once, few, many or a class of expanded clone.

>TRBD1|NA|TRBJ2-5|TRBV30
CASDRGREKTQYF
TGTGCCTCCGACAGGGGGCGAGAAAAGACCCAGTACTTC
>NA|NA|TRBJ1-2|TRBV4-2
CASSLGTTGGGYTF
TGTGCCAGCAGCCTCGGGACAACTGGGGGTGGCTACACCTTC
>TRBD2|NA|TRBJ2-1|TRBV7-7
CASSPGLANNEQFF
TGTGCCAGCAGCCCGGGACTAGCAAACAATGAGCAGTTCTTC
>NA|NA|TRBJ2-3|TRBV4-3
CASSQDLRGDTQYF
TGCGCCAGCAGCCAAGATTTGCGGGGAGATACGCAGTATTTT
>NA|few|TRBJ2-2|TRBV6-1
CASVGGTGELFF
TGTGCCAGCGTAGGGGGAACCGGGGAGCTGTTTTTT
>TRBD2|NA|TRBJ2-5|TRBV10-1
CAILGLAERAGQETQYF
TGCGCCATCCTCGGACTAGCGGAGAGGGCTGGCCAAGAGACCCAGTACTTC
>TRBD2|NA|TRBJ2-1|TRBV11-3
CASSLSGTYNEQFF
TGTGCCAGCAGCCTGAGCGGGACGTACAATGAGCAGTTCTTC
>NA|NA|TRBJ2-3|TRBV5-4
CASSLRGGNPGTDTQYF
TGTGCCAGCAGCTTGAGGGGGGGAAACCCTGGTACAGATACGCAGTATTTT
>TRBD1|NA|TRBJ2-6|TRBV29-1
CSVWTGGSGANVLTF
TGCAGCGTCTGGACAGGGGGCTCTGGGGCCAACGTCCTGACTTTC
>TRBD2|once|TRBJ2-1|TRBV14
CASSQDNWPPSSGGYNEQFF
TGTGCCAGCAGCCAAGATAATTGGCCCCCCTCTAGCGGAGGTTACAATGAGCAGTTCTTC
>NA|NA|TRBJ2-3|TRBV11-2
CASSLWGDGSTDTQYF
TGTGCCAGCAGCCTCTGGGGGGACGGGAGCACAGATACGCAGTATTTT
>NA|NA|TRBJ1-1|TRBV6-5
CASSYTGNTEAFF
TGTGCCAGCAGTTATACGGGGAACACTGAAGCTTTCTTT
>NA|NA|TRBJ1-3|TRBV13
CASSHVRGADTIYF
TGTGCCAGCAGCCATGTCCGGGGGGCGGACACCATATATTTT
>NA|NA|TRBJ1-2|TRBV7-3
CASSLRGRDGYTF
TGTGCCAGCAGCTTAAGGGGCAGGGATGGCTACACCTTC
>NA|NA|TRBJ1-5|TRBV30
CAWSFGTGTFSVSNQPQHF
TGTGCCTGGAGTTTTGGAACGGGGACATTCTCAGTAAGCAATCAGCCCCAGCATTTT
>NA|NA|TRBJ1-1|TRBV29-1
CSVEEALKAFF
TGCAGCGTTGAAGAGGCCCTTAAGGCTTTCTTT
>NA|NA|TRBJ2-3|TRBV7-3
CASSLEGLTDTQYF
TGTGCCAGCAGCTTAGAGGGTCTCACAGATACGCAGTATTTT
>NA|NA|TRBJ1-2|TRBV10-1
CASKGANYGYTF
TGCGCCAGCAAGGGAGCTAACTATGGCTACACCTTC
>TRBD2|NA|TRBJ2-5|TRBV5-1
CASSLLAGSQETQYF
TGCGCCAGCAGCTTGCTAGCGGGGAGCCAAGAGACCCAGTACTTC
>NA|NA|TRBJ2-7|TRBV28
CASSSGYEQYF
TGTGCCAGCAGTTCGGGATACGAGCAGTACTTC
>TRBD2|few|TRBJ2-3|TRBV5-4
CASSPGGLAGSTDTQYF
TGTGCCAGCAGCCCCGGGGGACTAGCGGGAAGCACAGATACGCAGTATTTT
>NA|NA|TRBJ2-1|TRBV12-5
CASGSLSGFEQFF
TGTGCTAGTGGTTCCTTGTCAGGGTTTGAGCAGTTCTTC
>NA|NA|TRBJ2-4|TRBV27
CASSLIQQLAKNIQYF
TGTGCCAGCAGTTTAATCCAACAGCTAGCCAAAAACATTCAGTACTTC
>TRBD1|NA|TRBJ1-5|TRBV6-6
CASSDRVTFSNQPQHF
TGTGCCAGCAGCGACAGGGTCACATTCAGCAATCAGCCCCAGCATTTT
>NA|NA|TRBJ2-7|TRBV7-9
CASSLPLGRWVYEQYF
TGTGCCAGCAGCTTACCCCTGGGCAGGTGGGTCTACGAGCAGTACTTC
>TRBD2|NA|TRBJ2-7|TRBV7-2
CASSLRRGGEYEQYF
TGTGCCAGCAGCTTAAGGCGGGGGGGCGAATACGAGCAGTACTTC
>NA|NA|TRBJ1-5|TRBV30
CAWSPIQGNGNQPQHF
TGTGCCTGGAGTCCTATCCAGGGGAATGGCAATCAGCCCCAGCATTTT
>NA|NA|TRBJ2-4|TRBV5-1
CATPSGGLAKNIQYF
TGCGCCACGCCTAGTGGCGGTCTAGCCAAAAACATTCAGTACTTC
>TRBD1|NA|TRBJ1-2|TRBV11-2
CASSPSTGDLANYGYTF
TGTGCCAGCAGCCCCTCGACAGGGGACCTCGCTAACTATGGCTACACCTTC
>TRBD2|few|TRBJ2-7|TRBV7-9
CASSFNPGLAGAYEQYF
TGTGCCAGCAGCTTTAACCCCGGACTAGCGGGAGCCTACGAGCAGTACTTC
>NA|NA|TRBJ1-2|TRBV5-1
CASSLEWTFNYGYTF
TGCGCCAGCAGCTTGGAATGGACATTTAACTATGGCTACACCTTC
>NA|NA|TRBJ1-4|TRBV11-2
CASSRRTQFEKLFF
TGTGCCAGCAGCCGTCGGACTCAATTTGAAAAACTGTTTTTT
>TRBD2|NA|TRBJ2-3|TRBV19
CASSTLGAGAVDTQYF
TGTGCCAGTAGTACCCTCGGGGCGGGAGCTGTAGATACGCAGTATTTT
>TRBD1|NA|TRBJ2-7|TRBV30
CACHDRGAYEQYF
TGTGCCTGTCACGACAGGGGAGCCTACGAGCAGTACTTC
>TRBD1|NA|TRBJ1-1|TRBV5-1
CASSLASDRVLNTEAFF
TGCGCCAGCAGCTTGGCGTCGGACAGGGTCTTGAACACTGAAGCTTTCTTT
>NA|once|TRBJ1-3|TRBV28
CASRIPGHSSSGNTIYF
TGTGCCAGCAGGATCCCCGGACACTCAAGCTCTGGAAACACCATATATTTT
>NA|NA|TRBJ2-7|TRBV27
CASSLPSVEQYF
TGTGCCAGCAGTTTGCCTAGTGTCGAGCAGTACTTC
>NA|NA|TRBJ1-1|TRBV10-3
CAISESGHPNTEAFF
TGTGCCATCAGTGAGTCGGGACATCCGAACACTGAAGCTTTCTTT
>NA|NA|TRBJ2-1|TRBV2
CASSDSGFYNEQFF
TGTGCCAGCAGTGACTCAGGCTTCTACAATGAGCAGTTCTTC
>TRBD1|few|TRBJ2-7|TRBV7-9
CASSLGRDRVSYEQYF
TGTGCCAGCAGCTTAGGAAGGGACAGGGTCTCCTACGAGCAGTACTTC
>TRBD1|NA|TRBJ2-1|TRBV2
CASAGTASYNEQFF
TGTGCCAGTGCCGGGACAGCGTCCTACAATGAGCAGTTCTTC
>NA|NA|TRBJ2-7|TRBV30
CAWSGVARGIGGSYEQYF
TGTGCCTGGAGTGGTGTAGCCAGGGGAATAGGGGGCTCCTACGAGCAGTACTTC
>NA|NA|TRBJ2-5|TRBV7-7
CASSLSRGETQYF
TGTGCTAGCAGCTTAAGCAGGGGAGAGACCCAGTACTTC
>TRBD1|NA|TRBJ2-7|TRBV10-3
CAISEPADRGGEQYF
TGTGCCATCAGTGAGCCTGCGGACAGGGGTGGCGAGCAGTACTTC
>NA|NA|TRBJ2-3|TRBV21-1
CASSKFPTSGDPDTQYF
TGTGCCAGCAGCAAATTCCCTACTAGCGGGGATCCAGATACGCAGTATTTT
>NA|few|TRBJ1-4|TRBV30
CAWSVRGALDEKLFF
TGTGCCTGGAGTGTACGGGGGGCACTTGATGAAAAACTGTTTTTT
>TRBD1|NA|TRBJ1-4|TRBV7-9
CASSLGDRGSEKLFF
TGTGCCAGCAGCTTAGGAGACAGGGGGAGTGAAAAACTGTTTTTT
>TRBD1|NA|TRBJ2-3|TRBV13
CASSLGQGTDTQYF
TGTGCCAGCAGCTTAGGACAGGGGACAGATACGCAGTATTTT
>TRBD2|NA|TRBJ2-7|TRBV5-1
CASSTGGLAGNNEQYF
TGCGCCAGCAGCACAGGCGGCCTAGCGGGAAACAACGAGCAGTACTTC
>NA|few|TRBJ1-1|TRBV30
CAWSVWQGTLVRAFF
TGTGCCTGGAGTGTATGGCAGGGCACTCTTGTGAGGGCTTTCTTT
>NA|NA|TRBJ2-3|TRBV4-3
CASSHSSADTQYF
TGCGCCAGCAGCCATTCTAGCGCAGATACGCAGTATTTT
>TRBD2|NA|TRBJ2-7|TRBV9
CASSGGGTNYEQYF
TGTGCCAGCAGCGGCGGGGGGACGAACTACGAGCAGTACTTC
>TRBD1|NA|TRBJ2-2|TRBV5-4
CASSPTGDQNTGELFF
TGTGCCAGCAGTCCCACAGGGGACCAGAACACCGGGGAGCTGTTTTTT
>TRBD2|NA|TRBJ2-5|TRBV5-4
CASSLELAEETQYF
TGTGCCAGCAGCTTGGAACTAGCGGAAGAGACCCAGTACTTC
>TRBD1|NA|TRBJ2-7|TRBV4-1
CASSQDSQGVPAYEQYF
TGCGCCAGCAGCCAAGACTCCCAGGGGGTGCCCGCTTACGAGCAGTACTTC
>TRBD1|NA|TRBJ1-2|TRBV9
CASSVGDRLTSYGYTF
TGTGCCAGCAGCGTAGGGGACAGACTGACTAGCTATGGCTACACCTTC
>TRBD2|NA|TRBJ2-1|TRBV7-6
CASSPRFSSGRAYRDLNEQFF
TGTGCCAGCAGCCCCCGTTTCTCCAGCGGGAGGGCTTATCGTGACCTAAATGAGCAGTTCTTC
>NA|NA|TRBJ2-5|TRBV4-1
CASSPGTLGGETQYF
TGCGCCAGCAGTCCCGGGACCCTAGGGGGAGAGACCCAGTACTTC
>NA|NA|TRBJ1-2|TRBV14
CASSHPSVYGYTF
TGTGCCAGCAGCCACCCCAGCGTCTATGGCTACACCTTC